Each of the 15 T cell receptor beta chains below was sequenced from the same sample in a study of regulatory T cells in long-lasting Graves disease. Arm-PCR of CDR3 regions with iRepertoire HTBI primers generated TCR beta libraries. TCRdb re-called the multiplex PCR reads through MiXCR, storing one row per CDR3 protein. The table records roughly 560,000 distinct CDR3 sequences, 12% of them present only once. The time point here: newly diagnosed GD, antithyroid drugs for less than 3 months. Scientists built the TCR library using RNA that was extracted from PBMCs. This same sample was also part of a study on T cells in Graves' hyperthyroidism and ophthalmopathy.

Sequencing was performed on peripheral blood mononuclear cells (PBMCs), taken at new diagnosis, from a patient treated with antithyroid drugs. These receptor sequences come from a woman aged 25-40 years with Graves disease.

Many counts were recorded for this clonotype. The chain uses TRBV29-1 and TRBJ1-1; the D is unclear. The CDR3 runs 15 residues. The germline V gene has CDR1 SQVTM and CDR2 ANQGSEA. Trimming left V 6 bases short and J 1 base short, with 18 bases between. This chain's CDR3 is CSVATRLKKNTEAFF. In DNA, the CDR3 is TGCAGCGTCGCTACCAGATTGAAGAAGAACACTGAAGCTTTCTTT.

Worth noting for this clonotype: A read error may be the cause here, since a much bigger clone is one base away. The chain is built from TRBV27 and TRBJ2-7; 14 positions agree with TRBD2. The ends lost 8 bases at V and 7 bases at J; junction bases unmatched: 16. CDR3 length equals 17 residues. Germline values: CDR1 MNHEY, CDR2 SMNVEV (reference sequence). DNA for the CDR3: TGTGCCAGCGCCTCGGGACTAGCGGGAGCCTCCTACAATGAGCAGTACTTC. It yields the protein CASASGLAGASYNEQYF.

The rearrangement links TRBV28 to TRBJ2-7; the match to TRBD1 covers 7 bases. This CDR3 is 14 amino acids long. Germline values: CDR1 MDHEN, CDR2 SYDVKM. The trim removed 5 bases at V and 7 bases at J, leaving 11 bases unmatched. Here the CDR3 reads CASSLPGGGWEQYF. The CDR3 DNA sequence: TGTGCCAGCAGTCTACCAGGGGGTGGTTGGGAGCAGTACTTC.

This clonotype has a handful of counts. The rearrangement uses TRBV29-1 and TRBJ1-2; tentative D call: TRBD1 (5 bases). The germline V gene has CDR1 SQVTM and CDR2 ANQGSEA. This CDR3 region has 12 residues. V was cut by 4 bases and J by 4 bases, with 10 bases left in between. The CDR3 protein is CSVGQRGYGYTF. CDR3 nucleotide sequence: TGCAGCGTTGGCCAGAGGGGCTATGGCTACACCTTC.

This clonotype was counted many times. The chain is built from TRBV11-3 and TRBJ2-1, with D uncertain. Germline V CDR1 and CDR2: SGHNT, YENEEA. The CDR3 has 14 residues. Trimming removed 3 bases at V and 3 bases at J, with 9 bases between. CDR3 bases: TGTGCCAGCAGCTTGGTGGGCAGCTACAATGAGCAGTTCTTC. Translated: CASSLVGSYNEQFF.

In its sample, this clonotype was seen many times. This chain connects TRBV6-1 to TRBJ1-4; TRBD1 is a possible D gene (5 bases). The V and J ends lost 6 bases and 4 bases respectively, with 15 bases between them. Germline CDR1 is MNHNS and CDR2 is SASEGT. The CDR3 is 15 residues long. This CDR3 is CASSTNAGDNEKLFF. The CDR3 DNA is TGTGCCAGCAGCACCAACGCGGGGGATAATGAAAAACTGTTTTTT.

This clonotype was counted at least ten times. The rearrangement uses TRBV2 and TRBJ2-1; no definite D call. The CDR3 length is 12 residues. The germline V gene has CDR1 SNHLY and CDR2 FYNNEI. V was clipped by 8 bases and J by 3 bases, with 8 bases between them. The chain's CDR3 is CASASLYNEQFF. In DNA, the CDR3 is TGTGCCAGCGCCAGTCTCTACAATGAGCAGTTCTTC.

In its sample, this clonotype was seen many times. The V and J genes are TRBV20-1 and TRBJ2-7; D is undetermined. CDR1 and CDR2 (germline): DFQATT, SNEGSKA (reference sequence). V was trimmed by 1 base and J by 4 bases, leaving 23 bases between them. The CDR3 is 17 residues long. The CDR3 DNA is TGCAGTGCTAGAGGGTTAACGAGGTCGCTCTCAACGTACGAGCAGTACTTC. Protein: CSARGLTRSLSTYEQYF.

Many counts were recorded for this clonotype. The gene calls are TRBV11-2 and TRBJ2-5; D is ambiguous. Germline CDR1 is SGHAT and CDR2 is FQNNGV. The CDR3 spans 12 residues. V was trimmed by 5 bases and J by 5 bases, leaving 9 bases between them. The CDR3 region has the DNA TGTGCCAGCAGCCTTAGGGTCGAGACCCAGTACTTC. Encoded protein: CASSLRVETQYF.

This clonotype was detected ten times or more. The CDR3 loop reads CASSQGLASPRQYF. Here the CDR3 DNA reads TGTGCCAGCAGCCAGGGACTAGCCTCCCCCCGACAGTACTTC. The chain carries TRBV3-1 and TRBJ2-7, with 9 bases that match TRBD2. Trimming removed 3 bases from V and 10 bases from J; junction bases left unmatched: 10. The CDR3 has 14 residues. Germline V gives CDR1 LGHDT, CDR2 YNNKEL (reference sequence).

This clonotype was recorded many times. The V call is TRBV20-1, the J call TRBJ2-5, with 7 bases lining up with TRBD1. There are 12 residues in the CDR3. With V trimmed by 5 bases and J by 2 bases, 2 bases remained unmatched. CDR1 is DFQATT and CDR2 is SNEGSKA in the germline V gene (reference sequence). CDR3 DNA: TGCAGTGCTGGGACAGATCAAGAGACCCAGTACTTC. Translated, it gives CSAGTDQETQYF.

This clonotype was picked up a small number of times. The chain is built from TRBV19 and TRBJ2-2; 9 bases align to TRBD2. Germline V gives CDR1 LNHDA, CDR2 SQIVND (reference sequence). CDR3 length: 16 amino acids. V dropped 3 bases and J dropped 0; count of bases not matched to a gene: 2. CDR3 protein: CASSMRGGPNTGELFF. The CDR3 coding sequence is TGTGCCAGTAGTATGCGGGGGGGACCGAACACCGGGGAGCTGTTTTTT. The whole variable domain, remainder taken from reference TRBV19 and TRBJ2-2, is DGGITQSPKYLFRKEGQNVTLSCEQNLNHDAMYWYRQDPGQGLRLIYYSQIVNDFQKGDIAEGYSVSREKKESFPLTVTSAQKNPTAFYLCASSMRGGPNTGELFFGEGSRLTVL.

This clonotype was seen at least ten times. The V and J genes are TRBV30 and TRBJ1-6, with no clear D. Germline V gene sequence: CDR1 GTSNPN, CDR2 SVGIG (reference sequence). The CDR3 extends over 13 amino acids. Trimming took off 1 base at V and 5 bases at J, with 6 bases between the two ends. The CDR3: CAWSEQNNSPLHF. DNA for the CDR3: TGTGCCTGGAGTGAACAGAATAATTCACCCCTCCACTTT.

At least ten counts were recorded for this clonotype. The rearrangement joins TRBV6-1 to TRBJ2-1; 8 bases line up with TRBD2. Trimming cost V 9 bases and J 7 bases; bases outside gene matches: 14. The CDR3 runs to 15 residues. The germline V gene encodes CDR1 MNHNS and CDR2 SASEGT. The CDR3 sequence is CASSGVLAGRNEQFF. CDR3 sequence (DNA): TGTGCCAGTTCAGGGGTCTTAGCGGGGAGGAATGAGCAGTTCTTC.

J is TRBJ1-5 and V is TRBV2, with D unresolved. V dropped 0 bases and J dropped 2 bases, with 11 bases sitting between them. This CDR3 has 16 amino acids. CDR1 and CDR2 (germline): SNHLY, FYNNEI. The CDR3 DNA is TGTGCCAGCAGTGAAGCTCTGGACTTTGGCAATCAGCCCCAGCATTTT. The encoded protein is CASSEALDFGNQPQHF.